The TCR beta chain described here comes from a study of beta chain features in type 1 diabetes. General study points: Researchers report that Type 1 diabetes patients had moderately but significantly shorter TCRB CDR3s across all four CD4+ subsets.

There are 15 residues in the CDR3. V trimming: 4 bases; J trimming: 3 bases; junction bases outside the gene matches: 9. Germline V lookup: CDR1 MGHRA, CDR2 YSYEKL. With respect to this clone: Its antigen is currently unknown.

The entirety of the isolated RNA underwent reverse transcription, so expressed TCRB transcripts were sequenced. Profiled with immunoSEQ multiplex PCR; TCRdb holds only in-frame clones, not every one. Among some 660,000 clones listed, more than 13% were seen once. This chain connects TRBV4-1 to TRBJ2-7, with TRBD2 matching 7 bases. The sequencing input was naive CD4+ T cells from blood. The TCR was taken from a man aged 18 to 29 with type 1 diabetes. The CDR3 here is CASSPSGGRSYEQYF. The CDR3 DNA sequence: TGCGCCAGCAGCCCTTCCGGGGGGAGAAGCTACGAGCAGTACTTC.